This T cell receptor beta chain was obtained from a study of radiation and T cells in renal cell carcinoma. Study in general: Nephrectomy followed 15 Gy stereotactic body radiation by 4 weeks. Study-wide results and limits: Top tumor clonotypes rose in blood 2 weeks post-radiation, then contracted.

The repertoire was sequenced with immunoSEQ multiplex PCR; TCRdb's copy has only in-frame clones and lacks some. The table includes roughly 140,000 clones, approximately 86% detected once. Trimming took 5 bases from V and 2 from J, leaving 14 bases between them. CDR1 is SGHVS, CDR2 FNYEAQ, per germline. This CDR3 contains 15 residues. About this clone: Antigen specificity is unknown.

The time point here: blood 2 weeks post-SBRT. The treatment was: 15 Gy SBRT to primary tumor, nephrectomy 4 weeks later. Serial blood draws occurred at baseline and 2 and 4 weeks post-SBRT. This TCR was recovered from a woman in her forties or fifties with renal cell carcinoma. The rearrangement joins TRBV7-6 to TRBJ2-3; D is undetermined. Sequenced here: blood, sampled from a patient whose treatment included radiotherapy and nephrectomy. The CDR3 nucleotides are TGTGCCAGCAGCCCCCGCCGGAGCGCCACAGATACGCAGTATTTT. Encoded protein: CASSPRRSATDTQYF.